This paragraph reports one T cell receptor (beta chain). Generated by immunoSEQ multiplex PCR, the TCRdb table keeps only in-frame clones and is missing some. The sample has approximately 90,000 clones, 95% seen once. This CDR3 region has 15 residues. V was pared by 3 bases and J by 4 bases, with 4 bases of the junction left unmatched. Germline CDR1 SNHLY, CDR2 FYNNEI. The record originates from a study of technical replicates of blood from a handful of donors. The receptor was derived from a human donor in good health. This chain links TRBV2 with TRBJ1-5; 9 bases fit TRBD1. Sequencing input: T cells isolated from PBMCs. The CDR3 sequence is CASSDGQGPNQPQHF. The CDR3 bases are TGTGCCAGCAGTGACGGACAGGGGCCTAATCAGCCCCAGCATTTT.